Listed below are T cell receptor beta chains from one sample, sequenced in a study of T cell responses to AZD1222 COVID-19 vaccine. Sequenced by immunoSEQ multiplex PCR; TCRdb stores in-frame clones only, minus some. The sample contains 150,000 to 200,000 clones, around 94% of which appear only once. The specimen was peripheral blood, collected 28 days after the second dose of the MenACWY control vaccine. These receptors originate from an adult who received the MenACWY meningococcal vaccine as a control. The CDR3 runs from the conserved cysteine through the conserved F or W. A D gene is named only where the DNA matches it firmly. Rows give clone size only sometimes, using once, few, many, or a class for an expanded clone.

once	15	TRBV25-1	NA	TRBJ1-1	TGTGCCAGCAGTGAATGGGGCAGGGGCAAGACTGAAGCTTTCTTT	CASSEWGRGKTEAFF
NA	15	TRBV19	TRBD1	TRBJ1-2	TGTGCCAGTACCAAGCCACAGGGGGCGTTCTATGGCTACACCTTC	CASTKPQGAFYGYTF
NA	16	TRBV2	NA	TRBJ1-4	TGTGCCAGCAGCTCGACTACGGAGCGGATAAATGAAAAACTGTTTTTT	CASSSTTERINEKLFF
few	14	TRBV10-3	NA	TRBJ2-5	TGTGCCATCAGTACCGGGACAACCCAAGAGACCCAGTACTTC	CAISTGTTQETQYF
NA	13	TRBV19	TRBD1	TRBJ1-2	TGTGCCAGTAGTACGGGACAGGGCTATGGCTACACCTTC	CASSTGQGYGYTF
NA	17	TRBV4-1	TRBD1	TRBJ1-1	TGCGCCAGCAGCCACCCTACCCGACAGGGGTCGAACACTGAAGCTTTCTTT	CASSHPTRQGSNTEAFF
NA	15	TRBV19	NA	TRBJ2-1	TGTGCCAGTAGTATTCTCGGGACAAGGGGAAATGAGCAGTTCTTC	CASSILGTRGNEQFF
NA	12	TRBV19	TRBD1	TRBJ1-1	TGTGCCAGCAGGACAGGGAGCACTGAAGCTTTCTTT	CASRTGSTEAFF
NA	15	TRBV7-3	TRBD2	TRBJ2-5	TGTGCCAGCAGCCCCGACGCGGGGGTTGCGGAGACCCAGTACTTC	CASSPDAGVAETQYF
NA	13	TRBV7-9	NA	TRBJ1-5	TGTGCCAGCAGTTTCTCCGTCAATCAGCCCCAGCATTTT	CASSFSVNQPQHF
NA	12	TRBV29-1	NA	TRBJ2-1	TGCAGCGCAGGGGTAGGAAGGAATGAGCAGTTCTTC	CSAGVGRNEQFF
NA	17	TRBV5-6	NA	TRBJ2-6	TGTGCCAGCAGTCATGGGATCCTTCCCTCTGGGGCCAACGTCCTGACTTTC	CASSHGILPSGANVLTF
few	14	TRBV11-2	TRBD1	TRBJ2-7	TGTGCCAGCAGCTCCGGGACAGCCCTCGTCGAGCAGTACTTC	CASSSGTALVEQYF
once	14	TRBV9	NA	TRBJ1-1	TGTGCCAGCAGCGTAGGCAGGGAGGGGACTGAAGCTTTCTTT	CASSVGREGTEAFF
NA	16	TRBV21-1	NA	TRBJ1-6	TGTGCCAGCAGCAAAGAACCCGGGGGCTATAATTCACCCCTCCACTTT	CASSKEPGGYNSPLHF
NA	14	TRBV5-1	NA	TRBJ1-6	TGCGCCAGCAGCTTTGATGTTCGTAATTCACCCCTCCACTTT	CASSFDVRNSPLHF
NA	17	TRBV19	TRBD1	TRBJ2-3	TGTGCCAGTAGTGGAACCGGGACAGGGTCAGTCACAGATACGCAGTATTTT	CASSGTGTGSVTDTQYF
once	13	TRBV7-3	NA	TRBJ1-1	TGTGCCAGCAGTTCCACCCTGGGAACTGAAGCTTTCTTT	CASSSTLGTEAFF
NA	18	TRBV24-1	NA	TRBJ1-5	TGTGCCACCAGTGATTCCCACGGGGTGGGGTGGGTCAATCAGCCCCAGCATTTT	CATSDSHGVGWVNQPQHF
NA	16	TRBV27	TRBD2	TRBJ2-7	TGTGCCAGCAGTCTCAGGACTAGCGGGAGACCCTACGAGCAGTACTTC	CASSLRTSGRPYEQYF
NA	14	TRBV7-6	NA	TRBJ2-3	TGTGCCAGCAGCCTAAGATACAACACAGATACGCAGTATTTT	CASSLRYNTDTQYF
NA	16	TRBV7-2	TRBD2	TRBJ2-7	TGTGCCAGCAGCCCCCCCGGGGTAGCGGGAGCACACGAGCAGTACTTC	CASSPPGVAGAHEQYF